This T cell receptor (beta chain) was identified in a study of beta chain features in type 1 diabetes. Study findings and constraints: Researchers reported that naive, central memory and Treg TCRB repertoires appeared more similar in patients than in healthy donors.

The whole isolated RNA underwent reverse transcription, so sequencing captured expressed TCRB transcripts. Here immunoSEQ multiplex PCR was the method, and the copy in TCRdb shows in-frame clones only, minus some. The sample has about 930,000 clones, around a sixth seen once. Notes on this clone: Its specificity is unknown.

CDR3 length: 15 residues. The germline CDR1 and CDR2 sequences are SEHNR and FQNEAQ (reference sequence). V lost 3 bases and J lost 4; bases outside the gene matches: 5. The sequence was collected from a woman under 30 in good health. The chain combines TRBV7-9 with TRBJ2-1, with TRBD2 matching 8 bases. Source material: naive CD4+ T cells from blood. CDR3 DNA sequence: TGTGCCAGCAGCTTTCCGGGAGGGGAATACAATGAGCAGTTCTTC. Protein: CASSFPGGEYNEQFF.